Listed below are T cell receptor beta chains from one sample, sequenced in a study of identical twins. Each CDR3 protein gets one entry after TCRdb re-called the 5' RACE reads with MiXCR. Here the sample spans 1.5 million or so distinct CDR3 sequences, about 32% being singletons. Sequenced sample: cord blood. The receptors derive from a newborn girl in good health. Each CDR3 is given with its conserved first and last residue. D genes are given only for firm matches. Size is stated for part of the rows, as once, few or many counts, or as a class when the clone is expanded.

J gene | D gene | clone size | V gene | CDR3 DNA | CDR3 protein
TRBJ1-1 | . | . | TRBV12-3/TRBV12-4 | TGTGCCGGCCGACTCATACAGGGCGCTGAAGCTTTCTTT | CAGRLIQGAEAFF
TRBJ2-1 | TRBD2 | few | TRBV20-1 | TGCAGTGCTAGATCCCCGGGACTAGTCGATGAGCAGTTCTTC | CSARSPGLVDEQFF
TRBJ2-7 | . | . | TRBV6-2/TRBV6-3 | TGTGCCAGCAGTTACTCGAGCATTGGCTACGAGCAGTACTTC | CASSYSSIGYEQYF
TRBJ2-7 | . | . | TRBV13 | TGTGCCAGCACCTCCCGACATGGACACGAGCAGTACTTC | CASTSRHGHEQYF
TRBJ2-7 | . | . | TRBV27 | TGTGCCAGCAGTTTATCGATTCGGACTTACAATGAGCAGTACTTC | CASSLSIRTYNEQYF
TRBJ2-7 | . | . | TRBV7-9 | TGTGCCAGCAGCTCACCAAGGCGGCTAAACGAGCAGTACTTC | CASSSPRRLNEQYF
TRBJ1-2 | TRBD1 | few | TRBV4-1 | TGCGCCAGCAGCCAAGTCCTGGACAGGGACTATGGCTACACCTTC | CASSQVLDRDYGYTF
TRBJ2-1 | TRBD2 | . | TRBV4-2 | TGTGCCAGCAGCTCACCGGGACTAGCGAGCTCCTACAATGAGCAGTTCTTC | CASSSPGLASSYNEQFF
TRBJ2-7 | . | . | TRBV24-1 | TGTGCCACCAGTGATCTTCGGACAGCGGGAAACGAGCAGTACTTC | CATSDLRTAGNEQYF
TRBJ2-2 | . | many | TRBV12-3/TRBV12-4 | TGTGCCAGCAGCTTAGGGGTGAACACCGGGGAGCTGTTTTTT | CASSLGVNTGELFF
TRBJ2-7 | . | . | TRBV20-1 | TGCAGTGCAACCCGGGACTTTTCCTACGAGCAGTACTTC | CSATRDFSYEQYF
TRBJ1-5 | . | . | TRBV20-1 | TGCAGTGCTAGAGAAGGCTATGAACCGACTAGCAATCAGCCCCAGCATTTT | CSAREGYEPTSNQPQHF
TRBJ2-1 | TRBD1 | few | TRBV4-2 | TGTGCCAGCAGCCAAGGGGCTCCAGGGGGCACCTACAATGAGCAGTTCTTC | CASSQGAPGGTYNEQFF
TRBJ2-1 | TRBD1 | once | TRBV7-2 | TGTGCCAGCAGCCTTTACAGGGGGCTGAATGAGCAGTTCTTC | CASSLYRGLNEQFF
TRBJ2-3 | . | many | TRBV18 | TGTGCCAGCTCACCACCGGTCACAGATACGCAGTATTTT | CASSPPVTDTQYF
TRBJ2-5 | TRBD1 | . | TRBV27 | TGTGCCAGCAGAAGACAGGGGTACCAAGAGACCCAGTACTTC | CASRRQGYQETQYF